This T cell receptor (beta chain) appears in the sequencing data of a study of shared clonotypes between healthy human individuals. Overall study results and limits: It was expected that sequencing depth would affect clonotype sharing among donors.

This CDR3 spans 16 amino acids. From germline, CDR1 is MGHRA and CDR2 YSYEKL. V was trimmed by 0 bases and J by 3 bases, leaving 12 bases between them. This clone appeared a single time. Its target is not known. CD45RO+ cells went into CD8 memory alongside CCR7-negative CD45RA+ TemRA cells. Assay: immunoSEQ multiplex PCR; the TCRdb copy retains only in-frame clones and omits some. The sample lists roughly 300,000 clones, around 87% occurring once. This chain joins TRBV4-1 and TRBJ2-1, with D perhaps TRBD2 (5 bases). This clonotype originated in a man aged 18-30 years in good health. Sequencing was carried out using memory CD8+ T cells sorted from blood. Subset defined: CD45RO+ cells pooled with CCR7-negative TemRA cells. In DNA, the CDR3 is TGCGCCAGCAGCCAAGATCCGGACGACTACTACAATGAGCAGTTCTTC. As protein: CASSQDPDDYYNEQFF.